These 23 T cell receptor beta chains were all obtained from the same sample, sequenced in a study of response to subunit inactivated influenza vaccine (dated by TCRdb to the late 2010s). Libraries were constructed by RT-PCR. Sequencing took place on an Illumina HiSeq 2500. Through fastp at Q25 and MiXCR, TCRdb rebuilt clones from the public reads, retaining in-frame beta chains. For every CDR3 protein sequence, its rows merge into one entry that carries the most common genes and DNA. This sample comprises 500,000 to 600,000 distinct CDR3 sequences, approximately 7.7% of them detected only once. The ten largest clones add up to roughly 13% of the sample. The specimen was PBMCs from blood, collected 23 months after vaccination. The source is a man between 50 and 69 years old who received an inactivated influenza vaccine. Donor details come from another sample of the same person, matched by shared clones.

This clonotype was recorded at least ten times. This chain uses TRBV16 with TRBJ1-4; no definite D call. Per the germline V gene, CDR1 is KGHSY and CDR2 is FQNENV. V lost 2 bases and J 4 bases, leaving 11 bases between the germline ends. The CDR3 is 15 amino acids. The chain's CDR3 is CASSQPRAGNEKLFF. As DNA, the CDR3 is TGTGCCAGCAGCCAACCCCGGGCGGGTAATGAAAAACTGTTTTTT.

In its sample, this clonotype was seen a few times. The V call is TRBV20-1, the J call TRBJ2-7, with 10 bases matching TRBD2. There are 15 residues in the CDR3. Germline V gene sequence: CDR1 DFQATT, CDR2 SNEGSKA (reference sequence). The V and J ends lost 3 bases and 0 bases, in that order; junction bases with no gene match: 5. The CDR3 loop reads CSASPGTSASYEQYF. The DNA of the CDR3 is TGCAGTGCTAGCCCTGGGACTAGCGCCTCCTACGAGCAGTACTTC.

V gene TRBV5-6 combines with J gene TRBJ1-5; D gene ambiguous. Germline CDR1 SGHDT, CDR2 YYEEEE. CDR3 length: 14 residues. V was shortened by 1 base and J by 2 bases, with 7 bases between the two germline ends. The CDR3 coding sequence is TGTGCCAGCAGCTTGAGGTCGGGCAATCAGCCCCAGCATTTT. This sequence encodes CASSLRSGNQPQHF. The whole variable domain, remainder taken from reference TRBV5-6 and TRBJ1-5, is DAGVTQSPTHLIKTRGQQVTLRCSPKSGHDTVSWYQQALGQGPQFIFQYYEEEERQRGNFPDRFSGHQFPNYSSELNVNALLLGDSALYLCASSLRSGNQPQHFGDGTRLSIL.

This clonotype has a count of ten or more. The V and J genes are TRBV7-9 and TRBJ2-1; 9 positions agree with TRBD2. The CDR3 length is 16 residues. Germline CDR1 is SEHNR and CDR2 is FQNEAQ (reference sequence). J lost 4 bases, V lost 5 bases, and 9 bases had no gene match. The CDR3 is CASSLSSGGLYNEQFF. CDR3 nucleotides: TGTGCCAGCAGCCTATCGAGCGGGGGGCTTTACAATGAGCAGTTCTTC.

This clonotype was picked up many times. The V call is TRBV12-3 or TRBV12-4, the J call TRBJ2-1, with 7 bases identical to TRBD1. V lost 5 bases and J lost 4; bases outside the gene matches: 2. The CDR3 is 13 amino acids. DNA for the CDR3: TGTGCCAGCAGTAAGGGACAGTACAATGAGCAGTTCTTC. Translated: CASSKGQYNEQFF.

This clonotype was counted between two and nine times. The chain carries TRBV7-2 and TRBJ2-3; 9 bases are shared with TRBD2. CDR3 length: 13 amino acids. Germline CDR1 and CDR2: SGHTA and FQGNSA. V shed 7 bases and J 6 bases; nucleotides not matched to a gene: 5. The CDR3 is CASTSGVLDTQYF. The CDR3 DNA reads TGTGCCAGCACTAGCGGGGTGTTGGATACGCAGTATTTT. The full variable domain, in which reference TRBV7-2 and TRBJ2-3 provide the parts outside the CDR3, is GAGVSQSPSNKVTEKGKDVELRCDPISGHTALYWYRQSLGQGLEFLIYFQGNSAPDKSGLPSDRFSAERTGGSVSTLTIQRTQQEDSAVYLCASTSGVLDTQYFGPGTRLTVL.

This clonotype was found a few times. V is TRBV30 and J is TRBJ1-6; possibly TRBD1 for D (5 bases). The V gene's germline CDR1 is GTSNPN and CDR2 SVGIG (reference sequence). The V end was cut by 5 bases, the J end by 8 bases, with 10 bases between. CDR3 size: 12 residues. CDR3 sequence (DNA): TGTGCCTGGGGGGCAGTACATTCACCCCTCCACTTT. As protein: CAWGAVHSPLHF. The full variable domain, its missing parts supplied by reference TRBV30 and TRBJ1-6, is SQTIHQWPATLVQPVGSPLSLECTVEGTSNPNLYWYRQAAGRGLQLLFYSVGIGQISSEVPQNLSASRPQDRQFILSSKKLLLSDSGFYLCAWGAVHSPLHFGNGTRLTVT.

This clonotype was seen at least ten times. This rearrangement joins TRBV3-1 to TRBJ2-6; no clear D. CDR3 size: 15 residues. The germline V gene encodes CDR1 LGHDT and CDR2 YNNKEL (reference sequence). V lost 1 base to trimming and J lost 4 bases, with 8 bases between them. In nucleotides, the CDR3 is TGTGCCAGCAGCCAAGTAGGGTCCGGGGCCAACGTCCTGACTTTC. It encodes CASSQVGSGANVLTF. The whole variable domain, filled in from reference TRBV3-1 and TRBJ2-6, reads DTAVSQTPKYLVTQMGNDKSIKCEQNLGHDTMYWYKQDSKKFLKIMFSYNNKELIINETVPNRFSPKSPDKAHLNLHINSLELGDSAVYFCASSQVGSGANVLTFGAGSRLTVL.

The chain couples TRBV3-1 to TRBJ2-3, with a weak D call TRBD1 (5 bases). The CDR3 consists of 14 residues. The V gene's germline CDR1 is LGHDT and CDR2 YNNKEL (reference sequence). The V end lost 5 bases, the J end lost 2 bases, and 11 bases lay between the germline ends. The CDR3 is CASSSGHNTDTQYF. The CDR3 DNA follows: TGTGCCAGCAGCTCCGGACACAACACAGATACGCAGTATTTT.

Turning to this clonotype: This may be a read error, as it is one base from a much larger clone. The chain recombines TRBV7-9 with TRBJ1-6; 7 bases are shared with TRBD1. Germline V gives CDR1 SEHNR, CDR2 FQNEAQ (reference sequence). The CDR3 extends over 13 amino acids. The CDR3 sequence: CASSPGGNLPLHF. Written as DNA, the CDR3 is TGTGCCAGCAGCCCAGGGGGAAATTTACCCCTCCACTTT. Filled out from reference TRBV7-9 and TRBJ1-6, the complete variable domain reads DTGVSQNPRHKITKRGQNVTFRCDPISEHNRLYWYRQTLGQGPEFLTYFQNEAQLEKSRLLSDRFSAERPKGSFSTLEIQRTEQGDSAMYLCASSPGGNLPLHFGNGTRLTVT.

The V gene is TRBV12-3 or TRBV12-4, the J gene TRBJ2-6, with D unclear. The CDR3 extends over 17 amino acids. V was cut by 4 bases and J by 0 bases, with 13 bases left in between. CDR3: CASSSNQRDSGANVLTF. The CDR3 nucleotides read TGTGCCAGCAGTTCCAACCAGAGAGACTCTGGGGCCAACGTCCTGACTTTC.

The rearrangement links TRBV9 to TRBJ1-3; D might be TRBD1 (6 bases). Germline CDR1 reads SGDLS; CDR2 reads YYNGEE. The CDR3 runs 14 residues. Deletions cut 5 bases from V and 4 bases from J, with 13 bases between. The CDR3 here is CASSYQGQGNTIYF. In DNA, the CDR3 is TGTGCCAGCAGTTATCAGGGGCAAGGAAACACCATATATTTT. Combining the CDR3 with reference TRBV9 and TRBJ1-3 gives the whole variable domain DSGVTQTPKHLITATGQRVTLRCSPRSGDLSVYWYQQSLDQGLQFLIQYYNGEERAKGNILERFSAQQFPDLHSELNLSSLELGDSALYFCASSYQGQGNTIYFGEGSWLTVV.

The chain uses TRBV10-3 and TRBJ1-6; possibly TRBD1 for D (5 bases). The CDR3 sequence is 15 residues long. V lost 2 bases and J lost 10, with 15 bases in between. CDR1 is ENHRY and CDR2 is SYGVKD in the germline V gene. The CDR3 is CAISERGEGRSPLHF. The CDR3 nucleotides read TGTGCCATCAGTGAGAGGGGAGAGGGTCGATCACCCCTCCACTTT.

V is TRBV5-1 and J is TRBJ2-7; D is uncertain. V was pared by 1 base and J by 0 bases, with 11 bases between. The V gene's germline CDR1 is SGHRS and CDR2 YFSETQ. The CDR3 contains 15 residues. The CDR3 DNA reads as TGCGCCAGCAGCTTGTATCCGGACCCCTCCTACGAGCAGTACTTC. It translates to CASSLYPDPSYEQYF. Full variable domain (rest looked up from reference TRBV5-1 and TRBJ2-7): KAGVTQTPRYLIKTRGQQVTLSCSPISGHRSVSWYQQTPGQGLQFLFEYFSETQRNKGNFPGRFSGRQFSNSRSEMNVSTLELGDSALYLCASSLYPDPSYEQYFGPGTRLTVT.

J is TRBJ2-5 and V is TRBV24-1, with a tentative D call TRBD2 (5 bases). The CDR3 consists of 13 residues. V gave up 4 bases and J gave up 5 bases, with 10 bases separating them. Germline V CDR1 and CDR2: KGHDR, SFDVKD. The CDR3 protein is CATSDFTRETQYF. The CDR3 nucleotides are TGTGCCACCAGTGACTTTACTAGGGAGACCCAGTACTTC.

V is TRBV20-1 and J is TRBJ2-7; no definite D call. Germline CDR1 and CDR2: DFQATT and SNEGSKA (reference sequence). The length of the CDR3 is 12 residues. Trimming stripped 3 bases from V and 4 bases from J, with 10 bases between. Written as DNA, the CDR3 is TGCAGTGCTAGTGAGAAGTCGTACGAGCAGTACTTC. Its protein product is CSASEKSYEQYF.

This clonotype was observed many times. The chain recombines TRBV29-1 with TRBJ2-7, with TRBD1 as a possible D gene (5 bases). The CDR3 loop spans 13 amino acids. The germline gives CDR1 SQVTM, CDR2 ANQGSEA. Trimming took 6 bases from V and 0 from J, leaving 12 bases between them. CDR3 DNA sequence: TGCAGCGTATGGACAATGAGCTCCTACGAGCAGTACTTC. This sequence encodes CSVWTMSSYEQYF.

The sample holds many counts of this clonotype. The V call is TRBV5-1, the J call TRBJ2-5; D ambiguous. The CDR3 runs to 14 residues. Deletions cut 4 bases from V and 4 bases from J, with 14 bases between. Germline assignment: CDR1 SGHRS and CDR2 YFSETQ. CDR3: CASSQGRARETQYF. In DNA form, the CDR3 reads TGCGCCAGCAGCCAAGGACGGGCGAGAGAGACCCAGTACTTC.

This clonotype was found many times. The V and J genes are TRBV6-1 and TRBJ2-5, with a tentative D call TRBD1 (6 bases). This CDR3 has 14 amino acids. Between the trimmed V and J ends, which lost 6 bases and 5 bases, there was a span of 16 bases. The germline V gene encodes CDR1 MNHNS and CDR2 SASEGT. Written as DNA, the CDR3 is TGTGCCAGCAGGCCTAACAGGGATGGCGAGACCCAGTACTTC. This translates into CASRPNRDGETQYF.

This clonotype has just a few counts. The chain combines TRBV20-1 with TRBJ1-5, with unresolved D. The CDR3 is made up of 12 amino acids. Germline values: CDR1 DFQATT, CDR2 SNEGSKA (reference sequence). With 3 bases removed from V and 5 bases from J, the gap between germline ends came to 8 bases. CDR3 DNA: TGCAGTGCTAGTAGGGCGGATCAGCCCCAGCATTTT. Protein sequence: CSASRADQPQHF.

This clonotype was seen more than once but under ten times. The chain employs TRBV5-6 and TRBJ1-4, with 9 bases lining up with TRBD1. The germline gives CDR1 SGHDT, CDR2 YYEEEE. CDR3 length: 14 residues. The J segment lost 7 bases and the V segment lost 3 bases, leaving 4 bases of the junction unmatched. The CDR3: CASSSGTGSEKLFF. DNA for the CDR3: TGTGCCAGCAGCTCCGGGACAGGGAGTGAAAAACTGTTTTTT.

V usage is TRBV15 and J usage is TRBJ2-3; 8 bases are shared with TRBD1. Per germline, CDR1 LNHNV and CDR2 YYDKDF (reference sequence). The J segment lost 3 bases and the V segment lost 4 bases, leaving 3 bases of the junction unmatched. The CDR3 is made up of 14 amino acids. In DNA form, the CDR3 reads TGTGCCACCAGCATAGGACAGGGTACAGATACGCAGTATTTT. Translated: CATSIGQGTDTQYF.

This chain joins TRBV7-2 and TRBJ2-1; tentatively, D is TRBD1 or TRBD2 (7 bases each). The CDR3 has 16 residues. In germline, CDR1 is SGHTA, CDR2 FQGNSA. With 5 bases removed from V and 0 bases from J, the gap between germline ends came to 14 bases. This CDR3 is CASSPGGGSSYNEQFF. CDR3 coding DNA: TGTGCCAGCAGCCCAGGGGGAGGGAGCTCCTACAATGAGCAGTTCTTC.